Listed below are T cell receptor beta chains from one sample, sequenced in a study of T-cell reconstitution after alpha-beta-depleted transplantation in children. TCRdb reprocessed the PCR reads via MiXCR and lists one record per CDR3 protein. The table shows about 980,000 distinct CDR3 sequences, with 25% to 30% occurring only once. The input for sequencing was PBMCs, mostly from graft donor cells, taken 360 days after TCRalphabeta/CD19-depleted stem cell transplant. The origin of the receptors is a boy in the first two years of life who had a stem cell transplant for SCID, so the T cells may come from the graft donor. CDR3s include the opening cysteine and the closing phenylalanine or tryptophan. The order of the fields is J gene, clone size, V gene, D gene, CDR3 protein, CDR3 DNA. D genes are given only for firm matches. Only some rows state a clone size, as once, few, many or a class for expanded clones.

J: TRBJ1-3
size: NA
V: TRBV12-3/TRBV12-4
D: TRBD1
CDR3: CASSLNRGHGNTIYF
DNA: TGTGCCAGCAGTTTAAACAGGGGGCATGGAAACACCATATATTTT

J: TRBJ1-5
size: few
V: TRBV20-1
D: TRBD1
CDR3: CSAGDRRPYSNQPQHF
DNA: TGCAGTGCTGGGGACAGGCGTCCCTATAGCAATCAGCCCCAGCATTTT

J: TRBJ2-5
size: few
V: TRBV4-1
D: TRBD1
CDR3: CASSPRRTGFRETQYF
DNA: TGCGCCAGCAGCCCAAGGCGGACAGGGTTTAGGGAGACCCAGTACTTC

J: TRBJ2-3
size: NA
V: TRBV5-1
D: TRBD2
CDR3: CASSLIAGVGTDTQYF
DNA: TGCGCCAGCAGCCTCATAGCGGGGGTGGGCACAGATACGCAGTATTTT

J: TRBJ1-1
size: NA
V: TRBV20-1
D: NA
CDR3: CSASNPSGTSVRREAFF
DNA: TGCAGTGCTAGTAACCCTTCCGGGACCTCCGTCCGAAGGGAAGCTTTCTTT

J: TRBJ2-3
size: few
V: TRBV6-2/TRBV6-3
D: TRBD1
CDR3: CASSYGTAIPDTQYF
DNA: TGTGCCAGCAGTTACGGGACAGCCATCCCAGATACGCAGTATTTT

J: TRBJ1-6
size: NA
V: TRBV12-3/TRBV12-4
D: NA
CDR3: CASSPTGDGLSPLHF
DNA: TGTGCCAGCAGTCCTACAGGCGACGGGCTTTCACCCCTCCACTTT

J: TRBJ1-1
size: NA
V: TRBV21-1
D: NA
CDR3: CASSGTPEQGPACEAFF
DNA: TGTGCCAGCAGCGGAACCCCAGAACAGGGGCCTGCATGTGAAGCTTTCTTT

J: TRBJ1-5
size: NA
V: TRBV7-3
D: NA
CDR3: CASSFYKANRGIEPQHF
DNA: TGTGCCAGCAGCTTCTATAAGGCTAACCGGGGTATTGAGCCCCAGCATTTT

J: TRBJ2-1
size: NA
V: TRBV19
D: NA
CDR3: CASSRYRAAGSYNEQFF
DNA: TGTGCCAGTAGCCGCTACAGGGCTGCGGGCTCCTACAATGAGCAGTTCTTC

J: TRBJ2-7
size: NA
V: TRBV5-1
D: NA
CDR3: CASSLVSPGYEQYF
DNA: TGCGCCAGCAGCTTGGTGTCGCCGGGCTACGAGCAGTACTTC

J: TRBJ2-1
size: NA
V: TRBV18
D: TRBD2
CDR3: CASSPYSGDLGEQFF
DNA: TGTGCCAGCTCACCCTATAGCGGGGACCTCGGTGAGCAGTTCTTC

J: TRBJ2-3
size: NA
V: TRBV7-9
D: NA
CDR3: CASSNQGGRTDTQYF
DNA: TGTGCCAGCAGCAACCAGGGTGGTCGCACAGATACGCAGTATTTT

J: TRBJ1-6
size: NA
V: TRBV2
D: TRBD1
CDR3: CASRQAGTGYRKSPLHF
DNA: TGTGCCAGCAGGCAAGCCGGGACAGGGTATCGTAAGTCACCCCTCCACTTT

J: TRBJ2-2
size: NA
V: TRBV4-1
D: NA
CDR3: CASSLHPGTSNTGELFF
DNA: TGCGCCAGCAGCCTACACCCGGGGACCTCGAACACCGGGGAGCTGTTTTTT

J: TRBJ1-4
size: few
V: TRBV4-2
D: NA
CDR3: CATVGGRGATNEKLFF
DNA: TGTGCCACGGTCGGGGGGCGCGGAGCAACTAATGAAAAACTGTTTTTT

J: TRBJ2-3
size: NA
V: TRBV20-1
D: NA
CDR3: CSASRGKDTQYF
DNA: TGCAGTGCTAGTAGGGGGAAGGATACGCAGTATTTT

J: TRBJ2-1
size: once
V: TRBV12-3/TRBV12-4
D: TRBD1
CDR3: CASSRTGGNNEQFF
DNA: TGTGCCAGCAGTCGGACAGGGGGAAACAATGAGCAGTTCTTC

J: TRBJ2-7
size: few
V: TRBV20-1
D: TRBD1
CDR3: CSAEFGTATYEQYF
DNA: TGCAGTGCTGAGTTCGGGACAGCTACCTACGAGCAGTACTTC

J: TRBJ1-3
size: NA
V: TRBV4-1
D: TRBD1
CDR3: CASSQEGTGGNTIYF
DNA: TGCGCCAGCAGCCAAGAGGGGACAGGCGGAAACACCATATATTTT

J: TRBJ2-7
size: few
V: TRBV6-1
D: TRBD1
CDR3: CASRGSGTGVRYEQYF
DNA: TGTGCCAGCAGAGGGTCCGGGACAGGGGTACGTTACGAGCAGTACTTC

J: TRBJ1-4
size: NA
V: TRBV5-1
D: NA
CDR3: CASRTTPDEKLFF
DNA: TGCGCCAGCAGAACGACCCCAGATGAAAAACTGTTTTTT

J: TRBJ2-2
size: NA
V: TRBV27
D: NA
CDR3: CASRNKGYTGELFF
DNA: TGTGCCAGCAGAAACAAAGGGTACACCGGGGAGCTGTTTTTT

J: TRBJ2-7
size: few
V: TRBV13
D: NA
CDR3: CASSLGRDDEQYF
DNA: TGTGCCAGCAGCTTAGGAAGAGACGACGAGCAGTACTTC

J: TRBJ2-7
size: many
V: TRBV2
D: NA
CDR3: CASSYGRQATYEQYF
DNA: TGTGCCAGCAGTTACGGACGACAGGCAACCTACGAGCAGTACTTC

J: TRBJ2-7
size: NA
V: TRBV20-1
D: NA
CDR3: CSARVGGLSSYEQYF
DNA: TGCAGTGCTAGAGTCGGCGGGCTTAGCTCCTACGAGCAGTACTTC

J: TRBJ2-3
size: NA
V: TRBV29-1
D: NA
CDR3: CSVEESTDTQYF
DNA: TGCAGCGTTGAAGAAAGCACAGATACGCAGTATTTT

J: TRBJ1-5
size: few
V: TRBV12-3/TRBV12-4
D: NA
CDR3: CASSFDRRNQPQHF
DNA: TGTGCCAGCAGTTTCGACAGGAGGAATCAGCCCCAGCATTTT

J: TRBJ2-2
size: NA
V: TRBV19
D: NA
CDR3: CASSIVGTGELFF
DNA: TGTGCCAGTAGTATTGTTGGCACCGGGGAGCTGTTTTTT

J: TRBJ1-1
size: NA
V: TRBV28
D: TRBD1
CDR3: CASSLIQGGNTEAFF
DNA: TGTGCCAGCAGTTTAATACAGGGGGGGAACACTGAAGCTTTCTTT

J: TRBJ2-7
size: few
V: TRBV4-1
D: NA
CDR3: CASSSWTAYEQYF
DNA: TGCGCCAGCAGCTCCTGGACAGCATACGAGCAGTACTTC